This T cell receptor (beta chain) derives from a study of PD-L1 blockade in urothelial cancer. Overall study context: Bladder-origin urothelial cancer in males described twenty-five of the 29 patients.

Time point in this sample: peripheral blood 6 weeks after treatment start. Disease in patients was locally advanced or metastatic urothelial carcinoma. The method was immunoSEQ multiplex PCR; TCRdb's version includes in-frame clones alone and lacks a portion of them. The sample holds roughly 45,000 clones; roughly four fifths are singletons and the top ten take around 13%. Germline assignment: CDR1 LNHDA and CDR2 SQIVND (reference sequence). The CDR3 is 14 amino acids. V dropped 9 bases and J dropped 5 bases, with 14 bases sitting between them. Source: PBMCs, taken around atezolizumab (anti-PD-L1) treatment. The V and J genes are TRBV19 and TRBJ2-6, with D possibly TRBD1 on 6 matching bases. The clonotype comes from a man aged 55 to 70 with urothelial cancer. CDR3 loop: CASEEQGRANVLTF. DNA for the CDR3: TGTGCCAGCGAAGAACAGGGCCGGGCCAACGTCCTGACTTTC.